One and the same sample provided the 20 T cell receptor beta chains below, sequenced in a study of monozygotic twins with inflammatory bowel disease. TCRdb reprocessed the 5' RACE reads; each CDR3 protein has one entry and no DNA is given. The specimen's table records 110,000 to 150,000 distinct CDR3 sequences. The sequencing sample was made of blood. These receptors originate from a human donor with ulcerative colitis or Crohn's disease, or a healthy co-twin of an affected twin (not recorded which).

The rearrangement uses TRBV11-2 and TRBJ2-2; TCRdb returns TRBD2, unconfirmable since there is no DNA. CDR1 and CDR2 from the germline V gene are SGHAT and FQNNGV. This CDR3 has 18 amino acids. CDR3 region: CASSLGLAGGRNTGELFF. Combining the CDR3 with reference TRBV11-2 and TRBJ2-2 gives the whole variable domain EAGVAQSPRYKIIEKRQSVAFWCNPISGHATLYWYQQILGQGPKLLIQFQNNGVVDDSQLPKDRFSAERLKGVDSTLKIQPAKLEDSAVYLCASSLGLAGGRNTGELFFGEGSRLTVL.

The V call is TRBV27, the J call TRBJ2-4; TCRdb lists TRBD1, though no DNA is available to test this call. Germline loops: CDR1 MNHEY, CDR2 SMNVEV (reference sequence). CDR3 length: 15 residues. Here the CDR3 reads CASSSGTSDKNIQYF.

This sequence joins TRBV29-1 and TRBJ1-5. Per the germline V gene, CDR1 is SQVTM and CDR2 is ANQGSEA. This CDR3 has 12 residues. Here the CDR3 reads CSALIENQPQHF. Filled out from reference TRBV29-1 and TRBJ1-5, the complete variable domain reads SAVISQKPSRDICQRGTSLTIQCQVDSQVTMMFWYRQQPGQSLTLIATANQGSEATYESGFVIDKFPISRPNLTFSTLTVSNMSPEDSSIYLCSALIENQPQHFGDGTRLSIL.

The chain carries TRBV7-9 and TRBJ2-5. Germline-derived CDR1 and CDR2 are SEHNR and FQNEAQ (reference sequence). The length of the CDR3 is 13 residues. The CDR3 region is CASSVLGPETQYF.

J is TRBJ2-1 and V is TRBV7-9; TCRdb outputs TRBD2, but without DNA this stays unchecked. In germline, CDR1 is SEHNR, CDR2 FQNEAQ (reference sequence). The CDR3 runs to 15 residues. The CDR3 loop is CASTSLAGGYNEQFF.

The gene calls are TRBV6-5 and TRBJ1-6; TCRdb returns TRBD1, unconfirmable since there is no DNA. CDR1 and CDR2 from the germline V gene are MNHEY and SVGAGI. This CDR3 is built from 15 residues. This chain's CDR3 is CASSYRGQLYSPLHF.

The chain employs TRBV9 and TRBJ1-5; absent DNA, TCRdb's TRBD1 call cannot be checked. The CDR3 loop spans 14 amino acids. From germline, CDR1 is SGDLS and CDR2 YYNGEE. The CDR3 sequence: CASSVGTGSQPQHF.

The V gene is TRBV7-2, the J gene TRBJ1-2; TCRdb's D gene call, TRBD1, goes unchecked for lack of DNA. The germline gives CDR1 SGHTA, CDR2 FQGNSA. The CDR3 is 14 amino acids. CDR3 protein: CASSPWTGHYGYTF.

The chain joins TRBV12-3 or TRBV12-4 to TRBJ1-2; the D call from TCRdb, TRBD1, cannot be confirmed without DNA. The CDR3 is made up of 14 amino acids. The CDR3 region is CASSLTRDSYGYTF.

This chain connects TRBV5-1 to TRBJ2-1; TCRdb outputs TRBD1, but without DNA this stays unchecked. CDR1 is SGHRS and CDR2 is YFSETQ in the germline V gene. This CDR3 comprises 14 residues. The chain's CDR3 is CASSPPRNDGEQFF.

The rearrangement uses TRBV27 and TRBJ2-3; checking the TCRdb D call of TRBD2 is not possible without DNA. This CDR3 comprises 16 residues. Germline loops: CDR1 MNHEY, CDR2 SMNVEV (reference sequence). CDR3 loop: CASSSLADIITDTQYF.

The chain employs TRBV11-2 and TRBJ1-1. Germline-derived CDR1 and CDR2 are SGHAT and FQNNGV. This CDR3 is 13 amino acids long. This chain's CDR3 is CASSFKRVVEAFF.

The rearrangement links TRBV5-1 to TRBJ2-7. The CDR3 loop spans 13 amino acids. The germline CDR1 and CDR2 sequences are SGHRS and YFSETQ. CDR3: CASSLGRYYEQYF.

V gene TRBV7-9 combines with J gene TRBJ2-3. The CDR3 extends over 12 amino acids. Germline V gene lookup returns CDR1 SEHNR and CDR2 FQNEAQ (reference sequence). CDR3: CASSSSRDTQYF.

This chain uses TRBV18 with TRBJ2-2. CDR3 length equals 15 residues. Per germline, CDR1 KGHSH and CDR2 LQKENI. CDR3 in amino acids: CASLRRHLNTGELFF.

The J gene is TRBJ2-2, the V gene TRBV3-1. The CDR3 is made up of 14 amino acids. Germline V gives CDR1 LGHDT, CDR2 YNNKEL (reference sequence). This CDR3 is CASSRQQNPGELFF.

The rearrangement uses TRBV6-1 and TRBJ1-2; TCRdb gives TRBD1 as the D gene, but with no DNA this cannot be confirmed. The CDR3 spans 16 residues. Germline loops: CDR1 MNHNS, CDR2 SASEGT. Here the CDR3 reads CASSEYPGTGAYGYTF.

V gene TRBV10-3 combines with J gene TRBJ1-3. Germline V gene data show CDR1 as ENHRY and CDR2 as SYGVKD. The CDR3 totals 17 residues. The CDR3 loop reads CAISESGSASSGNTIYF.

The genes are TRBV10-3 and TRBJ2-5. The germline CDR1 and CDR2 sequences are ENHRY and SYGVKD. The CDR3 runs to 13 residues. CDR3 in amino acids: CAISESGAGTQYF.

The chain carries TRBV10-3 and TRBJ2-5; TCRdb gives TRBD1 as the D gene, but with no DNA this cannot be confirmed. Per germline, CDR1 ENHRY and CDR2 SYGVKD. The CDR3 extends over 15 amino acids. The CDR3 here is CAISRTGGVEETQYF.